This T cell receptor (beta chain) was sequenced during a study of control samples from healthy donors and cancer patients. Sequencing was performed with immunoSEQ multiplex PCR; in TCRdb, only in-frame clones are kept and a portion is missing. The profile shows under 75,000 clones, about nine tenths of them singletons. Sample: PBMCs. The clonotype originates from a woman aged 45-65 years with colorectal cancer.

CDR3 loop: CASSIHRSWGNTIYF. DNA for the CDR3: TGTGCCAGTAGTATTCACAGATCCTGGGGAAACACCATATATTTT. The J gene is TRBJ1-3, the V gene TRBV19, with D unresolved. This CDR3 is 15 amino acids long. V gave up 3 bases and J gave up 4 bases, with 13 bases separating them. CDR1 and CDR2 (germline): LNHDA, SQIVND (reference sequence).